Sequencing of this T cell receptor (beta chain) was carried out in a study of CD8 T cells in Susac syndrome. The CDR3 has 15 amino acids. Germline trimming cut 7 bases from V and 2 bases from J; bases unmatched to any gene: 13. The germline V gene encodes CDR1 SQVTM and CDR2 ANQGSEA. After extraction with the RNeasy kit, 0.5 to 1 ug of the RNA was reverse transcribed using random hexamers. TCR beta CDR3 was amplified by immunoSEQ multiplex PCR. This amplification extended across 54 Vbeta and 13 Jbeta segments. TCRdb re-called the immunoSEQ multiplex PCR reads with MiXCR, one entry per CDR3 protein. This sample has more than 85,000 distinct CDR3 sequences; roughly 96% occur once, and the top ten carry roughly 0.099%.

Sequences were obtained from CD4+ T cells from PBMCs. The TCR originated in a human donor in good health. The J gene is TRBJ1-2, the V gene TRBV29-1, with 7 bases fitting TRBD1. CDR3 region: CSARRGQGGNYGYTF. The CDR3 nucleotides read TGCAGCGCGAGGAGGGGGCAGGGGGGGAACTATGGCTACACCTTC. The whole variable domain, filled in from reference TRBV29-1 and TRBJ1-2, reads SAVISQKPSRDICQRGTSLTIQCQVDSQVTMMFWYRQQPGQSLTLIATANQGSEATYESGFVIDKFPISRPNLTFSTLTVSNMSPEDSSIYLCSARRGQGGNYGYTFGSGTRLTVV.